This T cell receptor (beta chain) was found in a study of technical replicates of blood from several donors. Assay used: immunoSEQ multiplex PCR; TCRdb lists only in-frame clones, some missing. The table lists about 64,000 clones, 65% to 90% of them singletons. Trimming left V 2 bases short and J 8 bases short, with 16 bases between. CDR3 length: 14 amino acids. Germline-derived CDR1 and CDR2 are SNHLY and FYNNEI. The J gene is TRBJ2-7, the V gene TRBV2; D not resolved. Sequenced material: PBMCs. The receptor was derived from a human donor in good health. Some clones in this sample may be carry-over from other donors' samples. For the CDR3, the DNA is TGTGCCAGCAGTGAAAATGGTGGCTCCCCCAAGCAGTACTTC. Protein: CASSENGGSPKQYF.